This entry lists 32 T cell receptor beta chains sequenced from one sample in a study of T-cell memory formation after mild COVID-19. TCRdb used MiXCR to reprocess the 5' RACE reads, holding one entry per CDR3 protein. This sample carries roughly 300,000 distinct CDR3 sequences, roughly 13% of them seen once, and the ten largest clones take about a fifth. The specimen was PBMCs or a T cell subset sorted from them (not recorded which). The receptor set was obtained from a man younger than 35 who had mild COVID-19 (a few samples of this study predate the infection). Cell type and time point are not known.

The table lists this clonotype with a few counts. The chain has TRBV7-3 and TRBJ2-7; 8 positions match TRBD2. CDR1 is SGHTA, CDR2 FQGTGA, per germline. The CDR3 has 14 residues. Trimming cost V 5 bases and J 7 bases; bases outside gene matches: 10. The CDR3 sequence is CASSPDGGVREQYF. The CDR3 coding sequence is TGTGCCAGCAGCCCCGACGGGGGGGTGAGAGAGCAGTACTTC.

The V and J genes are TRBV12-3 or TRBV12-4 and TRBJ2-5; tentatively, D is TRBD1 (6 bases). V was trimmed by 2 bases and J by 2 bases, leaving 15 bases between them. This CDR3 is 16 amino acids long. The CDR3 region is CASSLSSGTPQETQYF. The CDR3 DNA sequence: TGTGCCAGCAGTTTATCCTCGGGGACACCACAAGAGACCCAGTACTTC.

V usage is TRBV2 and J usage is TRBJ2-1, with 12 bases that match TRBD2. V lost 10 bases to trimming and J lost 0 bases; unmatched junction nucleotides: 4. The CDR3 is 15 amino acids. Germline assignment: CDR1 SNHLY and CDR2 FYNNEI. The CDR3 nucleotides are TGTGCCACTAGCGGGGGGGCCAACTCCTACAATGAGCAGTTCTTC. Protein product: CATSGGANSYNEQFF.

The rearrangement uses TRBV14 and TRBJ2-6, with D possibly being TRBD1 or TRBD2 (5 bases each). Germline loops: CDR1 SGHDN, CDR2 FVKESK. Trimming took 4 bases from V and 1 from J, leaving 17 bases between them. CDR3 length equals 18 residues. The CDR3 DNA sequence: TGTGCCAGCAGCCTTATAGGGAGCTGGGGGTCTGGGGCCAACGTCCTGACTTTC. Protein sequence: CASSLIGSWGSGANVLTF.

This clonotype was seen more than once but under ten times. The rearrangement uses TRBV28 and TRBJ2-5; 7 bases agree with TRBD2. CDR1 and CDR2 (germline): MDHEN, SYDVKM. The CDR3 has 14 residues. The V and J ends lost 5 bases and 0 bases, in that order; junction bases with no gene match: 3. CDR3 residues: CASSAGGYQETQYF. The CDR3 region has the DNA TGTGCCAGCAGTGCCGGGGGGTACCAAGAGACCCAGTACTTC.

This rearrangement joins TRBV5-5 to TRBJ1-4, with D maybe TRBD1 (5 bases). The germline V gene has CDR1 SGHKS and CDR2 YYEKEE (reference sequence). The CDR3 covers 16 residues. V was clipped by 3 bases and J by 11 bases, with 23 bases between them. The CDR3 nucleotides read TGTGCCAGCAGCTCTCCTAGGGGCTCGTCGGGAGGTAAACTGTTTTTT. It translates to CASSSPRGSSGGKLFF. The entire variable domain, with the rest obtained from reference TRBV5-5 and TRBJ1-4, is as follows: DAGVTQSPTHLIKTRGQQVTLRCSPISGHKSVSWYQQVLGQGPQFIFQYYEKEERGRGNFPDRFSARQFPNYSSELNVNALLLGDSALYLCASSSPRGSSGGKLFFGSGTQLSVL.

This clonotype was observed at least ten times. This chain links TRBV7-8 with TRBJ2-2, with 7 bases fitting TRBD1. The CDR3 contains 15 residues. Germline CDR1 is SGHVS and CDR2 is FQNEAQ. V was clipped by 5 bases and J by 5 bases; unmatched bases: 8. CDR3 DNA: TGTGCCAGCAGCCTGACAGGGATGGAGACCGGGGAGCTGTTTTTT. This sequence encodes CASSLTGMETGELFF.

CDR3 in amino acids: CASSLEGLAGADTQYF. For the CDR3, the DNA is TGCGCCAGCAGCTTGGAGGGACTAGCGGGGGCAGATACGCAGTATTTT. This chain uses TRBV5-1 with TRBJ2-3; 14 nucleotides agree with TRBD2. The CDR3 contains 16 residues. The trim removed 0 bases at V and 4 bases at J, leaving 1 base unmatched. Per the germline V gene, CDR1 is SGHRS and CDR2 is YFSETQ.

This sequence joins TRBV4-3 and TRBJ2-5; TRBD2 agrees at 8 bases. Unmatched junction bases numbered 10, after V lost 5 bases and J lost 5 bases. The CDR3 is 15 amino acids. Per germline, CDR1 LGHNA and CDR2 YSLEER. The CDR3 spells CASSGLGGGTETQYF. The CDR3 nucleotides are TGCGCCAGCAGCGGACTCGGCGGGGGGACGGAGACCCAGTACTTC.

CDR3: CATTWTDHNEQFF. The CDR3 nucleotides are TGTGCCACGACTTGGACGGACCACAATGAGCAGTTCTTC. The chain joins TRBV10-3 to TRBJ2-1; D gene uncertain. Between the trimmed V and J ends, which lost 10 bases and 5 bases, there was a span of 15 bases. CDR1 ENHRY and CDR2 SYGVKD come from the germline V gene. The CDR3 runs 13 residues.

The chain is built from TRBV5-1 and TRBJ2-7; perhaps TRBD1 as D (6 bases). Germline assignment: CDR1 SGHRS and CDR2 YFSETQ. The CDR3 length is 14 residues. The germline V and J ends were trimmed by 4 bases and 10 bases, with 21 bases remaining between them. DNA for the CDR3: TGCGCCAGCAGCCCTGTGACGGGCAGGGGCCTCCAGTACTTC. As protein: CASSPVTGRGLQYF. The variable domain in full, with the rest retrieved from reference TRBV5-1 and TRBJ2-7, is KAGVTQTPRYLIKTRGQQVTLSCSPISGHRSVSWYQQTPGQGLQFLFEYFSETQRNKGNFPGRFSGRQFSNSRSEMNVSTLELGDSALYLCASSPVTGRGLQYFGPGTRLTVT.

The chain is built from TRBV5-6 and TRBJ1-1; TRBD1 might be the D (6 bases). Trimming removed 5 bases at V and 3 bases at J, with 14 bases between. Germline CDR1 is SGHDT and CDR2 is YYEEEE. CDR3 length: 14 residues. The CDR3 sequence is CASRPDNRDTEAFF. The CDR3 region has the DNA TGTGCCAGCAGGCCAGACAACAGGGACACTGAAGCTTTCTTT.

This clonotype has more than one count but fewer than ten. The V gene is TRBV6-4, the J gene TRBJ2-1, with D possibly matching TRBD2 (6 bases). The CDR3 is 15 residues long. Trimming shortened V by 0 bases and J by 0 bases, and 6 bases separated the two germline ends. Germline V lookup: CDR1 MRHNA, CDR2 SNTAGT. The CDR3 reads CASSDSAGSYNEQFF. The CDR3 DNA is TGTGCCAGCAGTGACTCAGCGGGCTCCTACAATGAGCAGTTCTTC.

V gene TRBV6-2 or TRBV6-3 combines with J gene TRBJ2-2, with 9 bases matching TRBD2. CDR1 is MNHEY, CDR2 SVGEGT, per germline. The CDR3 loop spans 19 amino acids. V shed 0 bases and J 3 bases; nucleotides not matched to a gene: 11. The chain's CDR3 is CASSYSVLDSGGYTGELFF. The CDR3 bases are TGTGCCAGCAGTTACTCGGTTCTGGATAGCGGGGGTTACACCGGGGAGCTGTTTTTT.

V usage is TRBV7-9 and J usage is TRBJ1-5; TRBD1 is a possible D gene (5 bases). Germline V gene data show CDR1 as SEHNR and CDR2 as FQNEAQ (reference sequence). The CDR3 runs to 15 residues. V shed 5 bases and J shed 3 bases, with 14 bases lying between them. The CDR3 spells CASSPGTGDNQPQHF. In DNA, the CDR3 is TGTGCCAGCAGCCCCGGGACTGGGGACAATCAGCCCCAGCATTTT. Looking up the rest from reference TRBV7-9 and TRBJ1-5 gives the full variable domain: DTGVSQNPRHKITKRGQNVTFRCDPISEHNRLYWYRQTLGQGPEFLTYFQNEAQLEKSRLLSDRFSAERPKGSFSTLEIQRTEQGDSAMYLCASSPGTGDNQPQHFGDGTRLSIL.

The chain recombines TRBV28 with TRBJ2-7, with 8 nucleotides matching TRBD1. The CDR3 has 13 amino acids. The germline V gene has CDR1 MDHEN and CDR2 SYDVKM. Trimming at V came to 7 bases and at J to 0 bases, leaving 2 bases not matched to a gene. CDR3: CASNTGGSYEQYV. The CDR3 nucleotides are TGTGCCAGCAATACAGGGGGCTCCTACGAGCAGTACGTC.

J is TRBJ2-1 and V is TRBV4-1, with D hard to call. The V gene lost 7 bases and the J gene lost 3 bases, with 19 bases spanning the gap. The CDR3 totals 16 residues. Per the germline V gene, CDR1 is MGHRA and CDR2 is YSYEKL. The CDR3 reads CASTLREGQHYNEQFF. The CDR3 DNA reads as TGCGCCAGCACCTTAAGGGAAGGGCAGCACTACAATGAGCAGTTCTTC.

This clonotype turned up a few times. This chain connects TRBV4-2 to TRBJ2-2; 11 bases map to TRBD2. In germline, CDR1 is LGHNA, CDR2 YNFKEQ. The CDR3 covers 16 residues. V shed 4 bases and J 4 bases; nucleotides not matched to a gene: 5. CDR3 in DNA: TGTGCCAGCAGCCGTAAACTAGCGGGGGCCACCGGGGAGCTGTTTTTT. Its protein product is CASSRKLAGATGELFF.

This clonotype has only a few counts. The chain couples TRBV11-1 to TRBJ2-1; TRBD2 agrees at 8 bases. CDR3 length: 14 residues. J lost 9 bases, V lost 3 bases, and 7 bases had no gene match. Germline loops: CDR1 SGHAT, CDR2 FQDESV (reference sequence). CDR3 in DNA: TGTGCCAGCAGCTTCGGGGGGGAAGAGGGTGAGCAGTTCTTC. This codes for CASSFGGEEGEQFF.

This clonotype has at least ten counts. V usage is TRBV5-1 and J usage is TRBJ2-3, with 13 bases matching TRBD2. V shed 6 bases and J 5 bases; nucleotides not matched to a gene: 12. Per germline, CDR1 SGHRS and CDR2 YFSETQ. This CDR3 region has 17 residues. CDR3 amino acids: CASTETSGGMYGDTQYF. DNA of the CDR3: TGCGCCAGCACCGAGACTAGCGGGGGGATGTACGGAGATACGCAGTATTTT.

J is TRBJ1-1 and V is TRBV7-9; D is ambiguous. CDR1 and CDR2 from the germline V gene are SEHNR and FQNEAQ (reference sequence). This CDR3 region has 17 residues. Deletions cut 5 bases from V and 6 bases from J, with 25 bases between. The CDR3 DNA follows: TGTGCCAGCAGCCCCCACGAGGGAGCAATGTTTGTCCCTGAAGCTTTCTTT. This translates into CASSPHEGAMFVPEAFF.

The rearrangement joins TRBV12-3 or TRBV12-4 to TRBJ2-5, with no clear D. V lost 6 bases and J lost 2, with 19 bases in between. The CDR3 sequence is 16 residues long. This CDR3 reads CASSPPGLPLQETQYF. In DNA, the CDR3 is TGTGCCAGCAGCCCACCAGGTCTGCCTCTTCAAGAGACCCAGTACTTC.

This clonotype showed up just a few times. The chain couples TRBV27 to TRBJ2-1; TRBD2 matches 8 bases. V gave up 1 base and J gave up 2 bases; unmatched junction bases: 1. The CDR3 extends over 15 amino acids. CDR1 and CDR2 from the germline V gene are MNHEY and SMNVEV (reference sequence). The CDR3 sequence is CASSLLRGAYNEQFF. DNA for the CDR3: TGTGCCAGCAGTTTATTGCGGGGGGCCTACAATGAGCAGTTCTTC.

This clonotype occurred once. V is TRBV12-3 or TRBV12-4 and J is TRBJ2-3; D is unresolved. The length of the CDR3 is 16 residues. Trimming removed 7 bases from V and 1 base from J, with 18 bases in between. This CDR3 is CASTDPSRSGTDTQYF. CDR3 nucleotide sequence: TGTGCCAGCACCGACCCCTCGCGATCGGGCACAGATACGCAGTATTTT.

Concerning this clonotype: The junction differs from germline at one of its ends, possibly a read error. The chain employs TRBV5-1 and TRBJ2-1, with TRBD1 matching over 9 bases. The germline V gene encodes CDR1 SGHRS and CDR2 YFSETQ. The CDR3 length is 12 residues. CDR3 sequence reads: CASSLLRDRVVF. The CDR3 DNA is TGCGCCAGCAGCTTGCTAAGGGACAGGGTGGTCTTC.

This clonotype was detected a few times. The CDR3 sequence: CASSDGAGGTDTQYF. In DNA form, the CDR3 reads TGTGCCAGCAGTGACGGGGCGGGGGGCACAGATACGCAGTATTTT. J is TRBJ2-3 and V is TRBV6-4, with 7 positions matching TRBD2. The CDR3 length is 15 residues. Germline CDR1 is MRHNA and CDR2 is SNTAGT. J was trimmed by 1 base and V by 2 bases; bases with no gene match: 3.

In this sample, this clonotype turned up a few times. The chain is built from TRBV4-1 and TRBJ1-5; the D gene is possibly TRBD1 (5 bases). This CDR3 is built from 14 residues. Looked up from germline, CDR1 is MGHRA and CDR2 is YSYEKL. V lost 4 bases, J lost 5 bases, and 12 bases lay in between. CDR3 nucleotide sequence: TGCGCCAGCAGCCCCAATTCGGGGGATCAGCCCCAGCATTTT. Amino acid sequence: CASSPNSGDQPQHF.

This clonotype appeared a few times. V gene TRBV3-1 combines with J gene TRBJ2-3; unclear D gene. This CDR3 is built from 17 residues. Germline CDR1 is LGHDT and CDR2 is YNNKEL (reference sequence). Trimming cost V 2 bases and J 1 base, with 16 bases left between them. CDR3 in DNA: TGTGCCAGCAGCCAAAACAACCCGACGGCACGCACAGATACGCAGTATTTT. Amino acid sequence: CASSQNNPTARTDTQYF.

This chain connects TRBV20-1 to TRBJ1-2; D is unclear. Trimming stripped 0 bases from V and 5 bases from J, with 10 bases between. The CDR3 runs 13 residues. The germline V gene has CDR1 DFQATT and CDR2 SNEGSKA (reference sequence). CDR3 sequence: CSARDTREYGYTF. DNA of the CDR3: TGCAGTGCTAGAGATACGAGGGAATATGGCTACACCTTC.

The chain combines TRBV7-8 with TRBJ1-5; 8 nucleotides agree with TRBD1. The V gene end was trimmed by 2 bases and the J gene end by 6 bases; junction bases not matched to a gene: 3. The length of the CDR3 is 14 residues. The germline gives CDR1 SGHVS, CDR2 FQNEAQ. CDR3 in amino acids: CASSLITGGQPQHF. CDR3 coding DNA: TGTGCCAGCAGCTTAATCACAGGGGGTCAGCCCCAGCATTTT. The entire variable domain, with the rest obtained from reference TRBV7-8 and TRBJ1-5, is as follows: GAGVSQSPRYKVAKRGQDVALRCDPISGHVSLFWYQQALGQGPEFLTYFQNEAQLDKSGLPSDRFFAERPEGSVSTLKIQRTQQEDSAVYLCASSLITGGQPQHFGDGTRLSIL.

This clonotype was observed a few times. The chain carries TRBV7-2 and TRBJ2-3, with D possibly being TRBD1 (6 bases). The CDR3 runs to 15 residues. Trimming removed 0 bases from V and 1 base from J, with 8 bases in between. Germline lookup yields CDR1 SGHTA and CDR2 FQGNSA. In DNA, the CDR3 is TGTGCCAGCAGCTTAGCGGGGGCCCGCACAGATACGCAGTATTTT. It translates to CASSLAGARTDTQYF.

This clonotype was observed a handful of times. The chain employs TRBV29-1 and TRBJ2-5; maybe TRBD1 (6 bases). Looked up from germline, CDR1 is SQVTM and CDR2 is ANQGSEA. This CDR3 contains 14 residues. Between the trimmed V and J ends, which lost 1 base and 4 bases, there was a span of 13 bases. CDR3 region: CSVEVTGLRETQYF. CDR3 sequence (DNA): TGCAGCGTTGAAGTGACAGGCCTAAGAGAGACCCAGTACTTC.